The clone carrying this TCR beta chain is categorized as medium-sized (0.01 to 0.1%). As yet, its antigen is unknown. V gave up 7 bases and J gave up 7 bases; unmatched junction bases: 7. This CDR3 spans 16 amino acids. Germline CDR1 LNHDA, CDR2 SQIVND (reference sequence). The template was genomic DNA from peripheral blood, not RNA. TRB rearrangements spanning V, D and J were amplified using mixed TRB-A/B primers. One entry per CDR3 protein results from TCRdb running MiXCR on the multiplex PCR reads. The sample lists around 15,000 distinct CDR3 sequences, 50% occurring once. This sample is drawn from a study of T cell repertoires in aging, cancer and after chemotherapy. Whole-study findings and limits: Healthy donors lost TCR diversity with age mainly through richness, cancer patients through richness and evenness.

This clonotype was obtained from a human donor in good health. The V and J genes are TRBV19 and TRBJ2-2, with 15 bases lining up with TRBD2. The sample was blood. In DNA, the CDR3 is TGTGCCAGTATCGGGACTAGCGGGAGGTGGGTCGGGGAGCTGTTTTTT. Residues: CASIGTSGRWVGELFF.